The rows below give T cell receptor beta chains drawn from one sample of a study of T cell changes during pregnancy in multiple sclerosis. The repertoire was sequenced with immunoSEQ multiplex PCR; TCRdb's copy has only in-frame clones and lacks some. The sample records 70,000 to 75,000 clones, roughly nine tenths being singletons. This sample comprised peripheral blood, obtained before pregnancy. Receptors originate from a female donor with multiple sclerosis, enrolled in a pregnancy study. The CDR3 runs from the conserved cysteine through the conserved F or W. The order of the fields is CDR3 DNA, CDR3 protein, clone size, D gene, V gene, J gene. A D gene is named only where the DNA matches it firmly. The size entry is marked missing in some rows and otherwise reads once, few, many or a size class.

TGTGCCAGTAAAGAAGGGGCAGGAGGAAACACCATATATTTT	CASKEGAGGNTIYF	.	.	TRBV19	TRBJ1-3
TGTGCCAGCAGTCCCTACAGGGGGCATGAGCAGTTCTTC	CASSPYRGHEQFF	.	TRBD1	TRBV2	TRBJ2-1
TGTGCCAGCTCCAGTGTGGTGCCCGGGGAGCTGTTTTTT	CASSSVVPGELFF	.	.	TRBV6-4	TRBJ2-2
TGTGCCAGCAGCCATCTGCCAACAGGGGGTGACACTGAAGCTTTCTTT	CASSHLPTGGDTEAFF	.	TRBD1	TRBV7-8	TRBJ1-1
TGTGCCAGCAGCGTAGAACATCTAGCCATGATTCCAGATACGCAGTATTTT	CASSVEHLAMIPDTQYF	.	.	TRBV9	TRBJ2-3
TGTGCCACCCTAACGTGGGCCACAAGTGGCTACACCTTC	CATLTWATSGYTF	few	.	TRBV28	TRBJ1-2
TGTGCCAGCAGCACCCAGGGAAACGAGCAGTACTTC	CASSTQGNEQYF	.	.	TRBV7-9	TRBJ2-7
TGTGCCATCAGTCACCGGGACAGGGAAGAGACCCAGTACTTC	CAISHRDREETQYF	.	TRBD1	TRBV10-3	TRBJ2-5
TGTGCCAGCAGCGTAGGAAAAGCGGGGAACCAAGAGACCCAGTACTTC	CASSVGKAGNQETQYF	.	TRBD2	TRBV9	TRBJ2-5
TGTGCCAGCAGCGTAGATAGTCGGACAGGGCAATCTCTGAAACTGTTTTTT	CASSVDSRTGQSLKLFF	.	TRBD1	TRBV9	TRBJ1-4
TGTGCCAGCAGCTCGGGAAGGGCACAGGGCTACACCTTC	CASSSGRAQGYTF	.	.	TRBV7-2	TRBJ1-2
TGTGCCTGGAGTCATGGGCAGGGACAGGGCGGCTACACCTTC	CAWSHGQGQGGYTF	.	TRBD1	TRBV30	TRBJ1-2
TGTGCCAGCCTAGACAGTAAAAACATTCAGTACTTC	CASLDSKNIQYF	.	.	TRBV11-1	TRBJ2-4
TGTGCCTGGAGTGTGACAGGGTTGGGGTCTGGGGCCAACGTCCTGACTTTC	CAWSVTGLGSGANVLTF	few	TRBD1	TRBV30	TRBJ2-6
TGTGCCAGTAGTATTCAGGGGTACTCTGGAAACACCATATATTTT	CASSIQGYSGNTIYF	.	.	TRBV19	TRBJ1-3
TGTGCCAGTAGTATCCCGCAGGGTGGCACTGAAGCTTTCTTT	CASSIPQGGTEAFF	.	.	TRBV19	TRBJ1-1
TGTGCCAGCAGTGACGCCGGACAGGGGGGGACAGATACGCAGTATTTT	CASSDAGQGGTDTQYF	.	TRBD1	TRBV6-4	TRBJ2-3
TGTGCCAGCAGCATCGGGAGGGGGCTAGCGGCCACCGGGGAGCTGTTTTTT	CASSIGRGLAATGELFF	.	.	TRBV11-2	TRBJ2-2
TGCGCCAGCAGTGATTCCGGCGCAGCCTTAGCGGGAGGTCCCTACAATGAGCAGTTCTTC	CASSDSGAALAGGPYNEQFF	.	TRBD2	TRBV10-1	TRBJ2-1
TGCGCCAGCAGCCAGGACCTCCCAGCGGGTTCGGGATCCCTCCCTCAAGAGACCCAGTACTTC	CASSQDLPAGSGSLPQETQYF	.	.	TRBV4-3	TRBJ2-5
TGTGCCAGCAGCTTGGACAGGGGAAATGAAAAACTGTTTTTT	CASSLDRGNEKLFF	.	TRBD1	TRBV5-4	TRBJ1-4
TGTGCCTGGAGATATACGGGGCGGGGGGGTGAAGCTTTCTTT	CAWRYTGRGGEAFF	once	.	TRBV30	TRBJ1-1
TGTGCCAGCTCACTCATGGCCCCTAGAGAGTCCGGGGAGCTGTTTTTT	CASSLMAPRESGELFF	.	.	TRBV18	TRBJ2-2
TGTGCCAGTAGTTCGTACAGCCCGGATTATGGAAACACCATATATTTT	CASSSYSPDYGNTIYF	once	.	TRBV19	TRBJ1-3
TGCGCCAGCAGCCTGGTTGGAGGGACAGGGATACACGAGCAGTACTTC	CASSLVGGTGIHEQYF	.	TRBD1	TRBV5-1	TRBJ2-7
TGCGCCAGCAGCCAGAACCTTGCTAGCGGAACGCAGTATTTT	CASSQNLASGTQYF	.	TRBD2	TRBV4-3	TRBJ2-3
TGTGCCAGCAGCCGGGGACTAGCGACTTACGAGCAGTACTTC	CASSRGLATYEQYF	.	TRBD2	TRBV5-6	TRBJ2-7
TGTGCCAGCAGCTTGGGAAAAACAGGGAACCAAGAGACCCAGTACTTC	CASSLGKTGNQETQYF	.	.	TRBV5-6	TRBJ2-5
TGCGCCAGCAGTGTAGGACAGGGCTATTCAGATACGCAGTATTTT	CASSVGQGYSDTQYF	.	TRBD1	TRBV10-2	TRBJ2-3
TGTGCCAGCCGTCCGGACAGGGATGATCAGCCCCAGCATTTT	CASRPDRDDQPQHF	few	TRBD1	TRBV19	TRBJ1-5
TGTGCCAGCAGTCTCCGGGACAGGGGACTACCACCTAACTATGGCTACACCTTC	CASSLRDRGLPPNYGYTF	.	TRBD1	TRBV2	TRBJ1-2
TGTGCCAGCAGACAAGACAGGGGGTCTACGGGTGAGCAGTACTTC	CASRQDRGSTGEQYF	.	TRBD1	TRBV6-5	TRBJ2-7
TGTGCCAGCAGTGAAATACTAGCGGGACCCGAGCAGTACTTC	CASSEILAGPEQYF	.	TRBD2	TRBV6-1	TRBJ2-7
TGTGCCAGCAGCTTAGGGCGACTAGCGAGAGGCACCGGGGAGCTGTTTTTT	CASSLGRLARGTGELFF	once	TRBD2	TRBV28	TRBJ2-2
TGTGCCAGCAGCTTATATCAGGGATCGGGCGAGCAGTACTTC	CASSLYQGSGEQYF	.	.	TRBV12-1	TRBJ2-7
TGTGCCTGGAGTGTACGAGGGACAGTTGAAGGCTACACCTTC	CAWSVRGTVEGYTF	once	TRBD1	TRBV30	TRBJ1-2
TGTGCCAGTAGTCCAGGGACTCACACCGGGGAGCTGTTTTTT	CASSPGTHTGELFF	.	.	TRBV19	TRBJ2-2
TGTGCCAGCAGCGTAGGAACTACCGGAAGCTCCTACAATGAGCAGTTCTTC	CASSVGTTGSSYNEQFF	.	.	TRBV9	TRBJ2-1
TGCAGCGTTTTACTAGCGGGGACCTACGAGCAGTACTTC	CSVLLAGTYEQYF	.	TRBD2	TRBV29-1	TRBJ2-7
TGTGCCAGCAGCCCAGCCGCGACAATCCAAAGCGAAAAACTGTTTTTT	CASSPAATIQSEKLFF	.	.	TRBV7-9	TRBJ1-4
TGTGCCAGCAGCCAAGGCGGCAGACCTGACACTGAAGCTTTCTTT	CASSQGGRPDTEAFF	.	.	TRBV4-2	TRBJ1-1
TGTGCCAGCAGTACCGGGGCCTACAATGAGCAGTTCTTC	CASSTGAYNEQFF	.	.	TRBV6-5	TRBJ2-1
TGTGCCTGCTCGAGGGGGATTGGCAATCAGCCCCAGCATTTT	CACSRGIGNQPQHF	.	.	TRBV30	TRBJ1-5
TGTGCTAGTGGTTTGGCCGGGACAGGGGACGCAGATACGCAGTATTTT	CASGLAGTGDADTQYF	once	TRBD1	TRBV12-5	TRBJ2-3
TGTGCCAGCAGCTTAAGACAGGGCCCCTATGGCTACACCTTC	CASSLRQGPYGYTF	.	TRBD1	TRBV7-9	TRBJ1-2
TGTGCCAGCAGCCCGCCTCCCGGGACAATTTACGAGCAGTACTTC	CASSPPPGTIYEQYF	.	.	TRBV7-8	TRBJ2-7
TGTGCCAGCAGCTCTACAGGGGGCTATGGCTACACCTTC	CASSSTGGYGYTF	.	TRBD1	TRBV7-6	TRBJ1-2
TGTGCCAGCAGGAGGGACAGGTCGCAGTATTTT	CASRRDRSQYF	.	TRBD1	TRBV5-5	TRBJ2-3
TGTGCCAGTAGTCTGACAGGGGCCAAGGTCTCAAATCAGCCCCAGCATTTT	CASSLTGAKVSNQPQHF	.	TRBD1	TRBV19	TRBJ1-5
TGTGCCAGCAGTGACTCGATGTCGAGTTATAGCGTCAATGAGCAGTTCTTC	CASSDSMSSYSVNEQFF	.	.	TRBV6-4	TRBJ2-1
TGTGCCTGGAGTGTCTCCCCTGGGGCCAACGTCCTGACTTTC	CAWSVSPGANVLTF	.	.	TRBV30	TRBJ2-6
TGTGCCAGCAGCTTGTGGAGGGGGCCCCAGCATTTT	CASSLWRGPQHF	.	.	TRBV5-6	TRBJ1-5
TGTGCCAGCAGTCGACAGGGGGCGCAGGCAGATACGCAGTATTTT	CASSRQGAQADTQYF	.	TRBD1	TRBV6-5	TRBJ2-3
TGTGCCAGTAGTATGGGCAGTAATAATGAAAAACTGTTTTTT	CASSMGSNNEKLFF	.	.	TRBV19	TRBJ1-4
TGTGCCAGCAGTACCTCCACAGGGGGGTACTATGGCTACACCTTC	CASSTSTGGYYGYTF	.	TRBD1	TRBV6-5	TRBJ1-2
TGTGCCAGCAGTGAACACTTGGCTAGCGGGAGGACGGGCCAAGAGACCCAGTACTTC	CASSEHLASGRTGQETQYF	.	TRBD2	TRBV2	TRBJ2-5
TGTGCCAGTAGTACCGGGACAGTAATCTACGAGCAGTACTTC	CASSTGTVIYEQYF	.	TRBD1	TRBV19	TRBJ2-7
TGCGCCAGCAGTGACCGGACAGTAACAGATACGCAGTATTTT	CASSDRTVTDTQYF	.	.	TRBV10-2	TRBJ2-3
TGTGCCAGCAGCGTAGATCAGGGATCAGAAGCTTTCTTT	CASSVDQGSEAFF	.	.	TRBV9	TRBJ1-1
TGTGCCAGCGCGAGAAACAGGGCCGTTACAGATACGCAGTATTTT	CASARNRAVTDTQYF	.	.	TRBV6-1	TRBJ2-3